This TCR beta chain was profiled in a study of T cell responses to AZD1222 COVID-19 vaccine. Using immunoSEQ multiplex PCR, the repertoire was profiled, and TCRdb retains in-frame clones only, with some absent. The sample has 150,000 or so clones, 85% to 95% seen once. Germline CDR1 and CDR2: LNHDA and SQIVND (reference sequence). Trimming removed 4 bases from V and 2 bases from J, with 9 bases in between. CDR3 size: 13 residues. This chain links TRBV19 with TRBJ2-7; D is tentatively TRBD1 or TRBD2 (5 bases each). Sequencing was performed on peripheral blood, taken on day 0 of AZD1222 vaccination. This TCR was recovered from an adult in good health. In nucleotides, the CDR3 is TGTGCCAGTAGTACCGGGACCACCTACGAGCAGTACTTC. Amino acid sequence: CASSTGTTYEQYF. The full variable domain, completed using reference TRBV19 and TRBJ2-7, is DGGITQSPKYLFRKEGQNVTLSCEQNLNHDAMYWYRQDPGQGLRLIYYSQIVNDFQKGDIAEGYSVSREKKESFPLTVTSAQKNPTAFYLCASSTGTTYEQYFGPGTRLTVT.